This paragraph reports one T cell receptor (beta chain). It has no known antigen specificity. No base qualities exist here, and no much larger clone lies one base off it. As encoded in the germline V gene (reference sequence), CDR1 is LNHDA while CDR2 is SQIVND. CDR3 length: 14 amino acids, cysteine to phenylalanine. Only the CDR3 region is kept as DNA, spanning 42 bases read in frame from base 1. V and J lose 7 bases and 2 bases, and a span of 14 bases separates them. This record belongs to a study of cytomegalovirus exposure and HLA in healthy donors (dated by TCRdb to 2015 to 2018). Background for the entire study: An earlier analysis of 587 of the donors reported 276 Gb of sequence data and 95 million to 130 million unique TCR beta sequences obtained from approximately 180 million T cells. Typing coverage differed by locus: A, B, C, DRB1 and DQB1 were typed in about 620-640 donors, DQA1 in about 560, DPA1 in around 600, and DPB1 in roughly 470. Besides the first cohort of around 670 subjects, a separate validation cohort made up of about 120 different subjects was used. In the later analysis, no new phenotypic data were used to find candidate immune exposures; instead, reliance was placed on TCR beta sequences and their occurrence across donors. Across approximately 400 genotyped donors of the cohort, an average of about 240,000 unique TCR beta nucleotide sequences per donor were sequenced, and roughly a sixth of those sequences were non-productive. An early release covering roughly 640 HLA-typed donors comprised approximately 290 gigabases of sequencing data and tens of millions of unique TCR sequences. The T cell repertoires of under 700 subjects were profiled by immunosequencing and related to cytomegalovirus serostatus. The study aimed to test whether cataloging public T cell receptors could reveal signatures of past pathogen exposure. To decide whether each TCR beta V gene segment behaved as functional or pseudogenic, an earlier analysis of some 570 of the donors relied on high-throughput TCR beta sequencing. To study patterns of TCR occurrence, a later analysis re-analyzed previously published TCR beta repertoires from under 750 donors and added high-resolution HLA genotyping. In a later genetic analysis, genome-wide SNP genotypes for about three fifths of the 666 donors were used, and that subset was treated as a discovery cohort. Donor age, sex, ethnicity and CMV serostatus were compiled alongside the repertoire data. Of the approximately 400 genotyped donors, less than 90% were placed in the genetic ancestry cluster associated with self-reported Caucasian donors. HLA typing covered class I and class II loci at four-digit resolution. To predict cytomegalovirus infection status, the study combined high-throughput TCR immunosequencing, statistical association of individual TCRs with disease status, and machine learning. About five DR-DQ haplotypes were treated as single units for association and clustering because of strong linkage in the cohort. Every discovery cohort repertoire had been produced on one sequencing platform.

The full study reports these points: Compared with the roughly 710-donor mean, donors in an Asian-associated ancestry cluster had fewer N-insertions in productive TCRs, according to a later genetic analysis. The study gave a list of some 150 TCR beta chains associated with cytomegalovirus. Compared with equally common non-associated chains, HLA-associated TCR beta chains in a later analysis were more clonally expanded and had lower generation probabilities. A further reported finding was that TCR beta sequences accurately predicted the HLA-A and HLA-B alleles for most subjects in the first cohort. Presence/absence analyses assumed roughly uniform sequencing depth across donors, an assumption that may not hold. The authors suggested that the approach could potentially be extended to other disease states and immunological phenotypes. The sequencing pipeline was judged likely to have produced a cluster of highly shared sequence variants as a technical artifact. Because some donors lacked HLA typing at each locus, the association tests relied only on the typed subset. In a later analysis, most CMV-associated TCR beta chains were found to appear HLA-restricted, with HLA associations seemingly driven largely by CMV exposure. Broadly in line with IMGT annotations, most TCR beta V segments showed up in productive rearrangements about 87% or about 30% of the time in an earlier analysis of approximately 640 of the donors. The classifier was reported to diagnose cytomegalovirus status with high specificity and sensitivity in both the original cohort and the validation cohort. Some IMGT-functional V segments, including TRBV6-2 and TRBV6-3, could not be told apart with the 87-base-pair reads, so those segments were excluded. In a later analysis, the rate of TCR association differed among HLA loci, with DRB1 alleles having the most associated TCRs and HLA-C alleles having the fewest. In a later analysis, several top co-occurrence clusters were reported to appear linked to parvovirus B19, influenza, CMV and Epstein-Barr virus. Correlated functional status among segregating V segments might be attributable to linkage disequilibrium, but an unknown experimental factor could not be ruled out. CMV serostatus was the only immune exposure information available for the cohort. Specific HLA alleles were associated with 15,000 to 20,000 TCR beta sequences at a false discovery rate of 0.05 in a later analysis. While some public TCRs were present in many individuals, most TCR sequences turned up only very rarely across donors. When HLA alleles, especially DR and DQ, strongly co-occurred, TCR associations were difficult to assign to individual alleles. This cohort had only TCR beta chains sequenced, and the lack of alpha or paired-chain data limited which features could be detected. A few of the identified cytomegalovirus-associated TCR beta chains were confirmed in vitro to be specific for cytomegalovirus antigens. Because counts were too low, seventeen rarely observed V segments, including chromosome 9 orphons, were left out of the earlier analysis of 587 of the donors. An association between a missense DCLRE1C variant and V-gene and J-gene trimming of TCR beta chains was found in a later genetic analysis and replicated in an independent cohort.

The method behind the library was the immunoSEQ multiplex PCR assay. A mixture of 60 forward primers for TCR Vbeta segments and 13 reverse primers for TCR Jbeta segments was used in the multiplex PCR. Amplification of the CDR3 region of rearranged TCR beta genes was performed with a multiplex PCR assay on genomic DNA. Amplified TCR beta libraries were sequenced as 87-base-pair reads on the Illumina HiSeq System. The authors' pipeline ran thus. In a later analysis, tens of millions of unique TCR beta chains were counted across the roughly 610 repertoires, and roughly 10 million of these chains were shared by at least two donors. Raw reads were error-corrected and collapsed into unique sequences with a nearest-neighbor algorithm that merged closely related sequences to remove PCR and sequencing errors. CDR3 sequences were aligned to IMGT reference sequences to assign V, D and J gene segments. For a sequence to be retained, a match of at least six nucleotides was required to both a V gene segment and a J gene segment. Rearrangements were classified as productive when the CDR3 lacked stop codons and remained in frame with V and J, and all other rearrangements were classified as non-productive. Following IMGT convention, CDR3 was defined as the stretch from the second conserved V-encoded cysteine up to the conserved J-encoded phenylalanine. The earlier analysis of a few hundred of the donors excluded any sequence lacking an unambiguous match to a single V gene segment. An earlier analysis of several hundred of the donors called V segments functional above 56.7% productive rearrangements and segregating when the between-donor standard deviation exceeded 5%. A statistical classification framework was built to diagnose cytomegalovirus status from the catalog of TCR beta chain sequences. V and J gene assignment, in a later analysis, came from comparing TCR nucleotide sequences with IMGT/GENE-DB human TR gene sequences. Using the TCRdist pipeline, a later analysis assigned CDR3 sequences along with most-parsimonious VDJ recombination scenarios. A later analysis defined each TCR beta chain by its CDR3 amino acid sequence plus V-gene family, and excluded reads lacking a unique V-gene family. In a later analysis, around 600 highly shared, low-generation-probability nucleotide sequences were removed to address suspected cross-contamination and a sequencing artifact. For each public chain, a later analysis derived a clonal expansion index from normalized ranks of inferred template counts within each repertoire. In a later analysis, generation probabilities were computed with a VDJ recombination model fitted to out-of-frame rearrangements, and the resulting probabilities were checked against IGoR. In a later analysis, hypergeometric tests were used to score TCR-TCR, TCR-HLA and TCR-CMV co-occurrence, with a repertoire-size bias correction applied to TCR pairs. A later analysis estimated false discovery rates by permuting HLA or CMV assignments 20 times. In a later analysis, co-occurring TCRs were grouped using DBSCAN, and TCRdist sequence similarity was added for clustering within HLA-allele-positive subsets. Repertoires with fewer than 30,000 or more than 120,000 public chains were left out of co-occurrence clustering, as were roughly five repertoires with anomalous nucleotide sharing. What TCRdb holds here is the immuneACCESS table cut down to in-frame rearrangements. Part of the clones is not present; checked against another copy, under half of the missing clones reflect an unresolved V gene, and the others are unexplained. Clone size and V and J calls were adopted from that table, with D and trimming inferred from the DNA. The sample includes 150,000 to 200,000 clones, with around 72% observed a single time. Around 2.4% of the sample comes from the top ten.

The cohort comprised fewer than 700 healthy bone marrow donors. All cohort members were sampled while nominally healthy, although unrecorded immune exposures were likely present. The donor was CMV seronegative and was included in the group of around 320 seronegative cohort members. A peripheral blood sample was provided by each donor, and peripheral blood mononuclear cells were used for TCR beta sequencing. Genomic DNA extraction from the blood cell samples was performed with the Qiagen DNeasy Blood Extraction Kit. The chain employs TRBV19 and TRBJ1-1, and perhaps TRBD1 as D gene, on 5 matching bases. Sequencing was done on a sample of PBMCs. This receptor was obtained from a female donor in good health and CMV-seronegative. The encoded CDR3 is CASNPRGENTEAFF. At the DNA level, the sequence is TGTGCCAGTAACCCGCGGGGGGAAAACACTGAAGCTTTCTTT.